This T cell receptor beta chain was identified in a study of blood T cell repertoires in COVID-19. Everyone who took part was 18 to 89 years old, and they came from about two dozen US areas. Using immunoSEQ multiplex PCR, the repertoire was profiled, and TCRdb retains in-frame clones only, with some absent. Among 200,000 to 250,000 clones listed, 83% were seen once. Trimming stripped 6 bases from V and 4 bases from J, with 7 bases between. CDR1 and CDR2 (germline): MDHEN, SYDVKM. The CDR3 is made up of 12 amino acids. The receptor was derived from a woman aged 40-49 years who had been exposed to COVID-19. The sequencing input was PBMCs or T cells enriched from blood (not recorded which). This chain joins TRBV28 and TRBJ1-3; D unresolved. The chain's CDR3 is CASRSVGNTIYF. CDR3 sequence (DNA): TGTGCCAGCAGGTCTGTGGGAAACACCATATATTTT.